This T cell receptor (beta chain) was documented in a study of tumor-infiltrating lymphocytes in oesophageal squamous cell carcinoma. Germline V gives CDR1 SGHTA, CDR2 FQGNSA. CDR3 size: 15 residues. This clonotype ranks as medium-sized. Possible read error: a much larger clone is one base away. TCRdb reprocessed the PCR reads with MiXCR, giving one entry per CDR3 protein. Among roughly 20,000 distinct CDR3 sequences listed, less than 45% were seen once. The rearrangement joins TRBV7-2 to TRBJ2-1, with TRBD1 matching over 9 bases. The tail of the sequence fits TRBJ2-7 better, so the J call may be wrong. The receptor was isolated from a male donor with esophageal squamous cell carcinoma. Sequencing was carried out using normal esophageal tissue next to the tumor. CDR3 nucleotide sequence: TGTGCCAGCAGCTTGGGACAGGGTTCCTACAATGAGCAGTACTTC. This gives the protein CASSLGQGSYNEQYF.